The TCR beta chain under discussion was sequenced for a study of T cells in Graves' hyperthyroidism and ophthalmopathy (dated by TCRdb to the late 2010s). With respect to the entire study: Peripheral blood was sampled at the time of initial diagnosis, prior to any treatment. The 100 discovery patients were divided at random into training and test sets in a 7:3 ratio. Following sampling, methimazole starting at 30 mg daily was given to hyperthyroidism patients, and high-dose intravenous methylprednisolone was given to ophthalmopathy patients. TCR Vbeta CDR3 sequencing of fewer than 150 peripheral blood samples (approximately 44 ophthalmopathy, approximately 80 hyperthyroidism and approximately 17 progressor patients) is reported in the paper. The study also compared thyroid tissue and blood T-cell repertoires from more than five Graves' hyperthyroidism patients. To identify TCR V-J signatures that set the groups apart, the researchers used a discovery cohort of 90 to 100 patients, made up of 43 with Graves' ophthalmopathy and about 55 with stable Graves' hyperthyroidism. An independent validation cohort of fewer than 20 hyperthyroidism patients and 17 patients who later progressed to ophthalmopathy tested prospective prediction of ophthalmopathy. The study at large found these results: Sample size was not statistically predetermined, and blinding of investigators to group allocation was not performed. In validation, the model predicted progression to ophthalmopathy with about 71% sensitivity and 72% to 75% specificity, a median of about six months before onset. Blood samples also contained most of the expanded thyroid clonotypes (frequency above 0.001), which suggests that blood repertoires may reflect thyroid immune responses. A 13 V-J signature model separated ophthalmopathy from stable hyperthyroidism, with about 88% sensitivity and 81% to 82% specificity in cross-validation and 80%/75% in testing.

Stable Graves' hyperthyroidism was defined as the absence of progression to ophthalmopathy over 18 months of follow-up. Hyperthyroidism patients were newly diagnosed, had a disease duration of under 2 months, and were aged 18 to 65 years. Exclusion was applied to patients with uncontrolled infections, other autoimmune diseases, pregnancy or lactation. Diagnoses relied on clinical symptoms, serum thyroxine and TRAb, thyroid ultrasound and orbital computed tomography. PBMCs were isolated from 10 ml of fresh peripheral blood by Ficoll-Paque density gradient centrifugation. Total RNA was extracted using Trizol reagent, and RNA quality was assessed on an Agilent 2100 Bioanalyzer. About this clonotype: The specificity of this receptor is unknown. Per-nucleotide qualities are absent, and no much larger clonotype sits a single base away.

The TCR beta CDR3 regions were amplified from RNA transcripts. A first-round RT-PCR of the TCR CDR3 used the HTBI primer set with the Qiagen OneStep RT-PCR kit. The libraries were constructed in a second round of multiplex PCR and then size-selected and purified. Paired-end sequencing of the libraries was performed with 100 bp reads on an Illumina HiSeq2000. The authors' pipeline ran thus. SOAPnuke was used to process the raw data, throwing out any read that contained adapters or uncalled bases, had a mean Phred below 15, or lacked an exact constant-primer or identifier match. COPE v1.2.5 was used to merge the high-quality paired reads, and each unique nucleotide sequence was defined as a clonotype. MiTCR v1.1 was used to align clonotypes to the IMGT TRBV, TRBD and TRBJ reference segments. The analysis was restricted to V-J combinations with a frequency above 0.0001, which together covered just over 99% of the repertoires. A TCS score was defined as the ratio between F50 (clonal expansion) and ExV (chaos), using BLOSUM62-based TCRdist between CDR3 peptides within each V-J. Welch's t-statistics and random forest reduced roughly 540 V-J features to roughly 13, which were used in a naive Bayes classifier (R e1071). The public sequencing data were trimmed at Q25 with fastp and processed into clonotypes with MiXCR by TCRdb, which kept only in-frame beta chains. CDR3 protein sequences are deduplicated, and each keeps its most common genes and DNA. The authors' filters were not applied to this entry. The sample data list about 560,000 distinct CDR3 sequences, and about a sixth of these were observed just once. The biggest ten clones account for under 20% of the sample.

Sequencing used blood. This TCR was sampled from a woman between 18 and 29 years old with Graves' hyperthyroidism.

The CDR3 corresponds to CASSSGTHPNTGELFF. The DNA sequence follows: TGTGCCAGCAGCTCCGGGACTCACCCGAACACCGGGGAGCTGTTTTTT. Here the chain combines TRBV7-9 and TRBJ2-2; TRBD2 could be the D gene, as 6 bases match. From the germline V gene (reference sequence), CDR1 is SEHNR and CDR2 is FQNEAQ. Trimming takes 4 bases from V and 0 bases from J, and the germline ends sit 12 bases apart. There are 16 amino acids in the CDR3, from cysteine to phenylalanine inclusive. Just CDR3 DNA is preserved here, 48 bases in frame from base 1.